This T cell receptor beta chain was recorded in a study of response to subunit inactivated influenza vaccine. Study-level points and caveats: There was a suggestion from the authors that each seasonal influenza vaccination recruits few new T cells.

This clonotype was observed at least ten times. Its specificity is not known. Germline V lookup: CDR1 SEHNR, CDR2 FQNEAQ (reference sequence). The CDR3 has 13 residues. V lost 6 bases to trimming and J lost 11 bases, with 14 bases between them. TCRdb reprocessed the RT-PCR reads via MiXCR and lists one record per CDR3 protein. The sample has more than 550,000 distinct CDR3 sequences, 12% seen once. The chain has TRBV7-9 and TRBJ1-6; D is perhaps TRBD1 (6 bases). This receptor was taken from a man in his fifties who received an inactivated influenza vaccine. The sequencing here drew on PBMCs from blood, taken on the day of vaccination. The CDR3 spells CASSQTTGTPLHF. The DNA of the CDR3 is TGTGCCAGCAGTCAAACTACAGGGACACCCCTCCACTTT.